Each of the 18 T cell receptor beta chains below was sequenced from the same sample in a study of blood T cell repertoires in COVID-19 (dated by TCRdb to about 2020). The library relied on the immunoSEQ multiplex PCR assay. Here the immuneACCESS table is served through TCRdb, limited to in-frame sequences with V and J called. Missing clones are a known gap in these copies; in checked studies unresolved V genes cover under half, and the rest lacks a known reason. This sample gives some 110,000 clones in total; roughly 88% of them show up just once. In total, the top ten clones hold roughly 5.4% of the sample. The source material was peripheral blood. These receptors came from a human donor in a cohort sampled during active COVID-19.

The rearrangement uses TRBV5-1 and TRBJ1-6, with 8 bases identical to TRBD1. CDR3 length: 14 amino acids. The V gene's germline CDR1 is SGHRS and CDR2 YFSETQ. V lost 3 bases and J lost 8; bases outside the gene matches: 4. CDR3 nucleotide sequence: TGCGCCAGCAGCTCAGGACAGGGATATTCACCCCTCCACTTT. This codes for CASSSGQGYSPLHF.

This sequence joins TRBV6-5 and TRBJ2-4; 7 bases agree with TRBD2. V lost 0 bases, J lost 11 bases, and 13 bases stayed unmatched. Germline V gene sequence: CDR1 MNHEY, CDR2 SVGAGI. This CDR3 is 16 amino acids long. CDR3 sequence (DNA): TGTGCCAGCAGTTACTCAATGATGAGAGGGGCGGGGGTTCAGTACTTC. Translating gives CASSYSMMRGAGVQYF.

The V and J genes are TRBV10-3 and TRBJ2-1; D gene ambiguous. V was pared by 3 bases and J by 0 bases, with 9 bases between. Germline V gives CDR1 ENHRY, CDR2 SYGVKD. The CDR3 spans 15 residues. CDR3 nucleotide sequence: TGTGCCATCAGTGAAAGGAGTAGCTCCTACAATGAGCAGTTCTTC. Residues: CAISERSSSYNEQFF.

The count of this clone is one. The chain has TRBV4-1 and TRBJ1-1; D gene uncertain. V shed 0 bases and J shed 0 bases, with 14 bases lying between them. CDR1 and CDR2 from the germline V gene are MGHRA and YSYEKL. The CDR3 extends over 17 amino acids. CDR3 nucleotide sequence: TGCGCCAGCAGCCAAGATCGGGGTTTCATGGTGAACACTGAAGCTTTCTTT. Its protein is CASSQDRGFMVNTEAFF.

The chain uses TRBV5-8 and TRBJ2-3; D perhaps matches TRBD2 (6 bases). Germline assignment: CDR1 SGHTS and CDR2 YDEGEE. The V gene lost 0 bases and the J gene lost 6 bases, with 26 bases spanning the gap. CDR3 length: 19 amino acids. CDR3 nucleotides: TGTGCCAGCAGCTTGGCCATAGGAGTGGGTAGCGGCTCGGGGGATACGCAGTATTTT. As protein: CASSLAIGVGSGSGDTQYF.

The chain recombines TRBV19 with TRBJ2-5, with 7 bases identical to TRBD2. The CDR3 covers 15 residues. Unmatched junction bases numbered 9, after V lost 4 bases and J lost 4 bases. Germline CDR1 LNHDA, CDR2 SQIVND (reference sequence). This CDR3 is CASSSGSRQRETQYF. The CDR3 coding sequence is TGTGCCAGTAGTAGCGGGAGTCGGCAAAGAGAGACCCAGTACTTC. The variable domain in full, with the rest retrieved from reference TRBV19 and TRBJ2-5, is DGGITQSPKYLFRKEGQNVTLSCEQNLNHDAMYWYRQDPGQGLRLIYYSQIVNDFQKGDIAEGYSVSREKKESFPLTVTSAQKNPTAFYLCASSSGSRQRETQYFGPGTRLLVL.

This chain joins TRBV5-1 and TRBJ2-2, with 7 bases that match TRBD1. The CDR3 spans 15 residues. Germline CDR1 reads SGHRS; CDR2 reads YFSETQ. The V gene end was trimmed by 3 bases and the J gene end by 1 base; junction bases not matched to a gene: 3. CDR3 region: CASSSQGKNTGELFF. Here the CDR3 DNA reads TGCGCCAGCAGCTCACAGGGGAAGAACACCGGGGAGCTGTTTTTT.

The rearrangement joins TRBV19 to TRBJ2-5, with 9 bases lining up with TRBD2. The CDR3 runs to 15 residues. Germline-derived CDR1 and CDR2 are LNHDA and SQIVND (reference sequence). The V gene end was trimmed by 3 bases and the J gene end by 1 base; junction bases not matched to a gene: 3. The CDR3 sequence is CASSMLAGLQETQYF. The CDR3 region has the DNA TGTGCCAGTAGTATGCTAGCGGGGCTCCAAGAGACCCAGTACTTC.

This chain uses TRBV5-5 with TRBJ1-1; a weak D match, TRBD1 (5 bases). The V gene's germline CDR1 is SGHKS and CDR2 YYEKEE (reference sequence). With 0 bases removed from V and 5 bases from J, the gap between germline ends came to 11 bases. The CDR3 length is 14 residues. CDR3 nucleotide sequence: TGTGCCAGCAGCTTGGCCGGCAGGGATACTGAAGCTTTCTTT. Protein product: CASSLAGRDTEAFF.

This clone occurred once. V and J are TRBV2 and TRBJ2-1; no definite D call. Between the trimmed V and J ends, which lost 7 bases and 9 bases, there was a span of 13 bases. Germline CDR1 reads SNHLY; CDR2 reads FYNNEI. The CDR3 length is 12 residues. This chain's CDR3 is CASTILRGEQFF. CDR3 nucleotides: TGTGCCAGCACCATACTAAGAGGTGAGCAGTTCTTC.

The chain combines TRBV27 with TRBJ2-1; the D is unclear. The germline V gene has CDR1 MNHEY and CDR2 SMNVEV (reference sequence). Deletions cut 5 bases from V and 2 bases from J, with 16 bases between. This CDR3 spans 16 amino acids. CDR3 in DNA: TGTGCCAGCAGTCCCTTCTCTAGGAGCGCCTACAATGAGCAGTTCTTC. Translation gives CASSPFSRSAYNEQFF.

V usage is TRBV3-1 (or the pseudogene TRBV3-2) and J usage is TRBJ1-6; D perhaps matches TRBD1 (6 bases). CDR1 is LGHDT and CDR2 is YNNKEL in the germline V gene (reference sequence). The CDR3 is made up of 16 amino acids. V was pared by 1 base and J by 7 bases, with 14 bases between. This CDR3 reads CASSQGGGTKNSPLHF. In DNA, the CDR3 is TGTGCCAGCAGCCAAGGGGGGGGGACAAAAAATTCACCCCTCCACTTT.

The V gene is TRBV11-2, the J gene TRBJ2-3; maybe TRBD1 (6 bases). The CDR3 is 14 residues long. With 3 bases removed from V and 2 bases from J, the gap between germline ends came to 9 bases. CDR1 is SGHAT and CDR2 is FQNNGV in the germline V gene. CDR3 DNA: TGTGCCAGCAGCTTCTCAGGGGTCACAGATACGCAGTATTTT. Protein sequence: CASSFSGVTDTQYF.

CDR3 protein: CASSLPLRGVADSGYTF. In DNA, the CDR3 is TGTGCCAGCAGCCTCCCCCTACGTGGGGTAGCCGACAGTGGCTACACCTTC. The chain joins TRBV7-9 to TRBJ1-2; D may be TRBD1 (5 bases). The ends were cut back, 5 bases at V and 7 bases at J, with 26 bases in the middle. The CDR3 loop spans 17 amino acids. Germline V lookup: CDR1 SEHNR, CDR2 FQNEAQ (reference sequence).

The chain joins TRBV4-1 to TRBJ1-2; possibly TRBD1 for D (5 bases). V lost 0 bases and J lost 8, with 28 bases in between. CDR1 MGHRA and CDR2 YSYEKL come from the germline V gene. The CDR3 length is 19 residues. The CDR3 sequence: CASSQDPGDAEGRVGGYTF. In DNA, the CDR3 is TGCGCCAGCAGCCAAGATCCTGGGGACGCGGAGGGTAGGGTAGGAGGCTACACCTTC.

J is TRBJ2-2 and V is TRBV5-1, with 10 bases aligning to TRBD2. V lost 2 bases and J lost 5; bases outside the gene matches: 6. Germline V gene data show CDR1 as SGHRS and CDR2 as YFSETQ. CDR3 length: 16 amino acids. CDR3 sequence (DNA): TGCGCCAGCAGCTTCCTAGCGGGAGTTGAGACCGGGGAGCTGTTTTTT. This codes for CASSFLAGVETGELFF.

The chain is built from TRBV29-1 and TRBJ2-3, with 7 bases that match TRBD2. In germline, CDR1 is SQVTM, CDR2 ANQGSEA. The V and J ends lost 3 bases and 0 bases, in that order; junction bases with no gene match: 6. The CDR3 sequence is 15 residues long. Written as DNA, the CDR3 is TGCAGCGTTGAGGGGCTAGCGGCTAGCACAGATACGCAGTATTTT. Protein product: CSVEGLAASTDTQYF.

V is TRBV4-1 and J is TRBJ1-6, with TRBD1 identical over 7 bases. Germline V gene data show CDR1 as MGHRA and CDR2 as YSYEKL. The V gene end was trimmed by 5 bases and the J gene end by 8 bases; junction bases not matched to a gene: 9. The length of the CDR3 is 15 residues. CDR3 region: CASSSGQVVDSPLHF. The CDR3 DNA reads as TGCGCCAGCAGCTCTGGACAGGTCGTAGATTCACCCCTCCACTTT.